One sample yielded the 6 T cell receptor beta chains listed below, sequenced in a study of T cells after yellow fever vaccination. From the 5' RACE reads, TCRdb called clonotypes with MiXCR, one entry per CDR3 protein. The sample records roughly 340,000 distinct CDR3 sequences, 8.7% being singletons. The source material was PBMCs, sampled on the day of the first yellow fever vaccination. Receptors originate from a man between 18 and 35 years old who received the YFV17D yellow fever vaccine.

This clonotype was found many times. The V call is TRBV5-1, the J call TRBJ2-1, with D possibly being TRBD2 (7 bases). The CDR3 extends over 15 amino acids. CDR1 is SGHRS and CDR2 is YFSETQ in the germline V gene. The V gene lost 3 bases and the J gene lost 2 bases, with 12 bases spanning the gap. In DNA, the CDR3 is TGCGCCAGCAGCTGGGGGGCGGGGGCCTACAATGAGCAGTTCTTC. Translating it yields CASSWGAGAYNEQFF. Combining the CDR3 with reference TRBV5-1 and TRBJ2-1 gives the whole variable domain KAGVTQTPRYLIKTRGQQVTLSCSPISGHRSVSWYQQTPGQGLQFLFEYFSETQRNKGNFPGRFSGRQFSNSRSEMNVSTLELGDSALYLCASSWGAGAYNEQFFGPGTRLTVL.

The chain joins TRBV5-1 to TRBJ2-1, with 9 bases aligning to TRBD1. CDR1 and CDR2 (germline): SGHRS, YFSETQ. The V gene end was trimmed by 4 bases and the J gene end by 15 bases; junction bases not matched to a gene: 17. The CDR3 consists of 15 residues. CDR3 amino acids: CASSQIQGASVPTFF. In DNA form, the CDR3 reads TGCGCCAGCAGCCAGATACAGGGGGCTTCCGTCCCGACGTTCTTC. The whole variable domain, filled in from reference TRBV5-1 and TRBJ2-1, reads KAGVTQTPRYLIKTRGQQVTLSCSPISGHRSVSWYQQTPGQGLQFLFEYFSETQRNKGNFPGRFSGRQFSNSRSEMNVSTLELGDSALYLCASSQIQGASVPTFFGPGTRLTVL.

This clonotype appeared once. The rearrangement uses TRBV9 and TRBJ2-3; D might be TRBD1 (5 bases). The CDR3 is 15 amino acids. Germline V gene sequence: CDR1 SGDLS, CDR2 YYNGEE. The V and J ends lost 0 bases and 1 base respectively, with 9 bases between them. The DNA for the CDR3 is TGTGCCAGCAGCGTAGGTGTCAGGGGCACAGATACGCAGTATTTT. Translated, it gives CASSVGVRGTDTQYF.

The chain recombines TRBV28 with TRBJ1-4, with unresolved D. Germline V gives CDR1 MDHEN, CDR2 SYDVKM. V lost 5 bases and J lost 8, with 18 bases in between. This CDR3 is 15 amino acids long. CDR3 sequence reads: CASSGGSTLHEKLFF. The CDR3 nucleotides read TGTGCCAGCAGTGGCGGGAGTACCCTTCACGAAAAACTGTTTTTT.

V usage is TRBV7-6 and J usage is TRBJ2-7; 8 positions agree with TRBD2. Germline V gene lookup returns CDR1 SGHVS and CDR2 FNYEAQ. Trimming removed 2 bases from V and 3 bases from J; junction bases left unmatched: 9. CDR3 length: 16 amino acids. The CDR3 nucleotides read TGTGCCAGCAGCTTAACTGGCCGGGGGGGGTACTACGAGCAGTACTTC. Translation gives CASSLTGRGGYYEQYF.

With regard to this clonotype: Relative to the germline gene, one junction end is altered; a read error may explain this. The genes are TRBV4-3 and TRBJ2-7; D remains ambiguous. Germline V gene data show CDR1 as LGHNA and CDR2 as YSLEER. CDR3 size: 13 residues. The CDR3 loop is CASSQDRSHEQYF. CDR3 sequence (DNA): TGCGCCAGCAGCCAAGATCGCTCCCACGAGCAGTACTTC.